The rows below give T cell receptor beta chains drawn from one sample of a study of human T cells and chemical hapten exposure. TCRdb fed the RACE reads into MiXCR, producing one record per CDR3 protein. This table has tens of thousands of distinct CDR3 sequences, around 10% appearing once. The sequences come from whole blood, collected in connection with sensitization to the hapten diphenylcyclopropenone (DPC). The source of these receptors is a woman aged 45-65 years with alopecia areata. Some clones in this sample may be carry-over from other donors' samples. Each CDR3 is given with its conserved first and last residue. Each record gives: CDR3 length, V gene, J gene, CDR3 protein.

15	TRBV27	TRBJ1-4	CASSSLGQGHEKLFF
15	TRBV28	TRBJ2-3	CASRLTPGITDTQYF
12	TRBV7-9	TRBJ1-1	CASSRGATEAFF
15	TRBV7-9	TRBJ1-5	CASSLFEGANQPQHF
18	TRBV29-1	TRBJ2-3	CSVDRNDRGLRGTDTQYF
17	TRBV28	TRBJ2-3	CASSFSLWGANRGMQYF
16	TRBV14	TRBJ2-5	CASSRRGQGPGETQYF
13	TRBV9	TRBJ1-2	CASSRDRGYGYTF
14	TRBV12-3/TRBV12-4	TRBJ1-1	CASSLGDRGTEAFF
17	TRBV18	TRBJ2-2	CASSPFQVAANTGELFF
15	TRBV7-8	TRBJ2-2	CASSAGDRPTGELFF
14	TRBV12-3/TRBV12-4	TRBJ1-1	CASTADGHNTEAFF
15	TRBV5-1	TRBJ2-1	CASSLARWGFDEQFF
15	TRBV6-2/TRBV6-3	TRBJ2-1	CASQPWRTSNNEQFF